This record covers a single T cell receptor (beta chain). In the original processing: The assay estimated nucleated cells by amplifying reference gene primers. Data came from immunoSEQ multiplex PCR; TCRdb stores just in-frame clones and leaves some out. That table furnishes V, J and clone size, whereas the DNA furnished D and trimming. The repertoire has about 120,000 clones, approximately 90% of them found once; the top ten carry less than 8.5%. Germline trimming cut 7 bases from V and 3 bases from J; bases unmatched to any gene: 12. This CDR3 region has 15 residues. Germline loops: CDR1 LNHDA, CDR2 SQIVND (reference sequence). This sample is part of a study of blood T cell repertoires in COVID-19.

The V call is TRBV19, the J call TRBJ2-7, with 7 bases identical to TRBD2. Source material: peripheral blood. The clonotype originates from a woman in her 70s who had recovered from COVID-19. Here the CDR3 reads CASTLSVGGNYEQYF. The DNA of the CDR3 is TGTGCCAGTACCCTAAGCGTGGGAGGGAACTACGAGCAGTACTTC. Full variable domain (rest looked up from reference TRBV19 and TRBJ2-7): DGGITQSPKYLFRKEGQNVTLSCEQNLNHDAMYWYRQDPGQGLRLIYYSQIVNDFQKGDIAEGYSVSREKKESFPLTVTSAQKNPTAFYLCASTLSVGGNYEQYFGPGTRLTVT.